The 30 T cell receptor beta chains below come from one sample, sequenced in a study of cytomegalovirus exposure and HLA in healthy donors. The PCR contained 60 Vbeta and 13 Jbeta primers. The method was immunoSEQ multiplex PCR; TCRdb's version includes in-frame clones alone and lacks a portion of them. The sample gives about 170,000 clones, around 79% of which show up once; approximately 0.89% is in the top ten. Material for sequencing was PBMCs. These receptors were taken from a woman aged 50 to 65 in good health and CMV-seropositive.

The CDR3 DNA is TGTGCCAGCAGCCAACGGCTGATTACGGGGAATGAGCAGTTCTTC. Its translation: CASSQRLITGNEQFF. This chain connects TRBV4-2 to TRBJ2-1; weak D call: TRBD2 (5 bases). Per the germline V gene, CDR1 is LGHNA and CDR2 is YNFKEQ. Between the trimmed V and J ends, which lost 2 bases and 7 bases, there was a span of 15 bases. There are 15 residues in the CDR3.

The V gene is TRBV14, the J gene TRBJ1-2, with D unresolved. V lost 3 bases, J lost 6 bases, and 8 bases lay in between. The CDR3 extends over 12 amino acids. The germline gives CDR1 SGHDN, CDR2 FVKESK. In nucleotides, the CDR3 is TGTGCCAGCAGCCATGTCGGGAATGGCTACACCTTC. It codes for CASSHVGNGYTF.

This sequence joins TRBV9 and TRBJ1-2; D might be TRBD1 (5 bases). Deletions cut 0 bases from V and 3 bases from J, with 9 bases between. Germline lookup yields CDR1 SGDLS and CDR2 YYNGEE. The CDR3 runs to 14 residues. The CDR3 nucleotides are TGTGCCAGCAGCGTAGCTGCAGGGTACTATGGCTACACCTTC. It yields the protein CASSVAAGYYGYTF.

V usage is TRBV5-8 and J usage is TRBJ1-6; D possibly corresponds to TRBD1 (5 bases). With 6 bases removed from V and 3 bases from J, the gap between germline ends came to 10 bases. The germline gives CDR1 SGHTS, CDR2 YDEGEE. This CDR3 region has 14 residues. DNA of the CDR3: TGTGCCAGCACGGGGCGGGACTATAATTCACCCCTCCACTTT. It specifies CASTGRDYNSPLHF.

The chain links TRBV2 to TRBJ2-3; D might be TRBD1 (6 bases). The V gene lost 6 bases and the J gene lost 1 base, with 11 bases spanning the gap. The CDR3 totals 14 residues. The germline V gene encodes CDR1 SNHLY and CDR2 FYNNEI. CDR3 loop: CASRTNRGTDTQYF. CDR3 bases: TGTGCCAGCAGGACCAACAGGGGCACAGATACGCAGTATTTT.

The chain couples TRBV1 to TRBJ2-3; TRBD2 is taken as the D call from the table, unchecked against the DNA. TRBV1 is noted as a pseudogene. CDR3 length: 15 amino acids. Here the CDR3 DNA reads TGCACCAGCAGGGTAGCGGGAGGTGGCACAGATACGCAGTATTTT. This translates into CTSRVAGGGTDTQYF.

This chain uses TRBV18 with TRBJ1-4; tentative D call: TRBD1 (5 bases). The length of the CDR3 is 17 residues. Germline V gene lookup returns CDR1 KGHSH and CDR2 LQKENI. Deletions cut 3 bases from V and 0 bases from J, with 14 bases between. The CDR3 region has the DNA TGTGCCAGCTCACCCGATTTCCTCAGGGCAACTAATGAAAAACTGTTTTTT. Translated, it gives CASSPDFLRATNEKLFF.

The J gene is TRBJ1-1, the V gene TRBV7-2; D not resolved. This CDR3 is 15 amino acids long. From germline, CDR1 is SGHTA and CDR2 FQGNSA. V was clipped by 2 bases and J by 5 bases, with 15 bases between them. CDR3 amino acids: CASSLTRMGLTEAFF. Here the CDR3 DNA reads TGTGCCAGCAGCTTAACACGGATGGGCTTGACTGAAGCTTTCTTT.

J is TRBJ2-7 and V is TRBV5-1; TRBD1 is a possible D gene (5 bases). The CDR3 has 12 amino acids. V dropped 0 bases and J dropped 4 bases, with 5 bases sitting between them. Looked up from germline, CDR1 is SGHRS and CDR2 is YFSETQ. CDR3 DNA sequence: TGCGCCAGCAGCTTGGAGGGGTACGAGCAGTACTTC. Its protein product is CASSLEGYEQYF.

This clone was recorded a few times. The chain uses TRBV10-3 and TRBJ2-1; TRBD2 agrees at 14 bases. The V segment lost 10 bases and the J segment 8 bases; nucleotides outside the gene matches: 4. Germline values: CDR1 ENHRY, CDR2 SYGVKD. The CDR3 length is 13 residues. The CDR3 region has the DNA TGTGCCACCGGGACTAGCGGGAGCGATGAGCAGTTCTTC. Translating gives CATGTSGSDEQFF.

The chain is built from TRBV27 and TRBJ2-1, with D possibly being TRBD2 (6 bases). This CDR3 region has 12 residues. Germline loops: CDR1 MNHEY, CDR2 SMNVEV (reference sequence). V was cut by 6 bases and J by 9 bases, with 12 bases left in between. Here the CDR3 reads CASRREAGEQFF. The CDR3 DNA sequence: TGTGCCAGCAGGAGGGAGGCCGGTGAGCAGTTCTTC.

J is TRBJ2-7 and V is TRBV18, with 7 positions matching TRBD1. V was pared by 3 bases and J by 6 bases, with 5 bases of the junction left unmatched. CDR3 size: 13 residues. CDR1 is KGHSH, CDR2 LQKENI, per germline. For the CDR3, the DNA is TGTGCCAGCTCACCGACAGGGCCGGGCGAGCAGTACTTC. Translating it yields CASSPTGPGEQYF.

The chain links TRBV11-3 to TRBJ2-2; D gene ambiguous. Germline V gives CDR1 SGHNT, CDR2 YENEEA. V was shortened by 1 base and J by 1 base, with 4 bases between the two germline ends. The CDR3 has 14 amino acids. CDR3 nucleotides: TGTGCCAGCAGCTTAGGTCTGAACACCGGGGAGCTGTTTTTT. It is translated as CASSLGLNTGELFF.

The rearrangement joins TRBV2 to TRBJ1-4; 7 bases match TRBD1. CDR3 size: 14 residues. With 6 bases clipped from V and 7 bases from J, the junction kept 8 bases outside the gene matches. Germline CDR1 and CDR2: SNHLY and FYNNEI. Here the CDR3 reads CASSGGGRSEKLFF. For the CDR3, the DNA is TGTGCCAGCAGCGGAGGGGGCCGGAGTGAAAAACTGTTTTTT.

The chain has TRBV2 and TRBJ1-5, with D unresolved. Germline CDR1 and CDR2: SNHLY and FYNNEI. The CDR3 is 15 amino acids. Trimming stripped 3 bases from V and 1 base from J, with 10 bases between. The CDR3 is CASSDNGMSNQPQHF. DNA of the CDR3: TGTGCCAGCAGTGATAACGGGATGAGCAATCAGCCCCAGCATTTT.

The V and J genes are TRBV21-1 and TRBJ1-1. TRBV21-1 counts as a pseudogene. The CDR3 sequence is 16 residues long. The CDR3, as DNA: TGTGCCAGCAGCACCTTTGAAGGGGGGGTCTGCACTGAAGCTTTCTTT. It is translated as CASSTFEGGVCTEAFF.

This chain uses TRBV5-4 with TRBJ2-3; 14 nucleotides align to TRBD2. CDR3 length: 16 residues. The V segment lost 0 bases and the J segment 3 bases; nucleotides outside the gene matches: 0. The germline CDR1 and CDR2 sequences are SGHNT and YYREEE (reference sequence). CDR3 amino acids: CASSLGLAGGTDTQYF. Here the CDR3 DNA reads TGTGCCAGCAGCTTGGGACTAGCGGGGGGGACAGATACGCAGTATTTT.

The chain links TRBV5-6 to TRBJ2-3, with D perhaps TRBD2 (5 bases). Germline CDR1 reads SGHDT; CDR2 reads YYEEEE. V lost 4 bases to trimming and J lost 1 base, with 13 bases between them. CDR3 length: 15 amino acids. CDR3 DNA: TGTGCCAGCAGCCCGCCTCGAGCGGGCACAGATACGCAGTATTTT. Translation: CASSPPRAGTDTQYF.

The CDR3: CASSSQGYEQYF. CDR3 sequence (DNA): TGCGCCAGCAGCTCTCAGGGTTACGAGCAGTACTTC. The chain uses TRBV5-1 and TRBJ2-7; D is perhaps TRBD1 (5 bases). Trimming pared 3 bases from V and 4 bases from J, leaving 8 bases between. Germline V gene data show CDR1 as SGHRS and CDR2 as YFSETQ. CDR3 length: 12 residues. Full variable domain (remainder filled in from reference TRBV5-1 and TRBJ2-7): KAGVTQTPRYLIKTRGQQVTLSCSPISGHRSVSWYQQTPGQGLQFLFEYFSETQRNKGNFPGRFSGRQFSNSRSEMNVSTLELGDSALYLCASSSQGYEQYFGPGTRLTVT.

This clone was found a few times. The chain links TRBV6-5 to TRBJ2-1; D is perhaps TRBD1 (5 bases). Germline CDR1 MNHEY, CDR2 SVGAGI. There are 11 residues in the CDR3. Trimming shortened V by 8 bases and J by 7 bases, and 9 bases separated the two germline ends. This CDR3 reads CASVRGNEQFF. For the CDR3, the DNA is TGTGCCAGCGTTAGGGGTAATGAGCAGTTCTTC.

The chain links TRBV7-9 to TRBJ2-1; 12 nucleotides match TRBD2. Trimming took 1 base from V and 0 from J; bases not matched to a gene: 4. In germline, CDR1 is SEHNR, CDR2 FQNEAQ (reference sequence). CDR3 length: 18 residues. The CDR3 loop reads CASSLGLAGVGSYNEQFF. The CDR3 DNA reads as TGTGCCAGCAGCTTAGGACTAGCGGGAGTTGGCTCCTACAATGAGCAGTTCTTC. The full variable domain, its missing parts supplied by reference TRBV7-9 and TRBJ2-1, is DTGVSQNPRHKITKRGQNVTFRCDPISEHNRLYWYRQTLGQGPEFLTYFQNEAQLEKSRLLSDRFSAERPKGSFSTLEIQRTEQGDSAMYLCASSLGLAGVGSYNEQFFGPGTRLTVL.

The CDR3 nucleotides read TGTGCCAGCAGTTTAGTGGGGACTAGCGGGTGGTTCAATGAGCAGTTCTTC. Protein product: CASSLVGTSGWFNEQFF. The chain couples TRBV28 to TRBJ2-1, with 12 bases fitting TRBD2. Germline V gives CDR1 MDHEN, CDR2 SYDVKM. This CDR3 has 17 residues. The J segment lost 6 bases and the V segment lost 2 bases, leaving 8 bases of the junction unmatched.

This clone was observed once. Different DNA sequences within this sample yield the same CDR3. The chain carries TRBV2 and TRBJ1-4, with D hard to call. This CDR3 spans 13 amino acids. The germline V gene encodes CDR1 SNHLY and CDR2 FYNNEI. Trimming pared 4 bases from V and 8 bases from J, leaving 11 bases between. The CDR3: CASSATGGEKLFF. The DNA of the CDR3 is TGTGCCAGCAGTGCGACCGGAGGGGAAAAACTGTTTTTT. The complete variable domain, with remaining parts taken from reference TRBV2 and TRBJ1-4, reads EPEVTQTPSHQVTQMGQEVILRCVPISNHLYFYWYRQILGQKVEFLVSFYNNEISEKSEIFDDQFSVERPDGSNFTLKIRSTKLEDSAMYFCASSATGGEKLFFGSGTQLSVL.

This clone has just one count. This chain uses TRBV4-3 with TRBJ1-2, with a weak D call TRBD1 (5 bases). Germline V gene sequence: CDR1 LGHNA, CDR2 YSLEER. The CDR3 has 15 amino acids. V was trimmed by 0 bases and J by 5 bases, leaving 13 bases between them. In DNA, the CDR3 is TGCGCCAGCAGCCAAGAAGGCAGCCGGGGGTATGGCTACACCTTC. Protein: CASSQEGSRGYGYTF.

The chain has TRBV19 and TRBJ2-7, with 9 bases aligning to TRBD1. The CDR3 length is 15 residues. CDR1 is LNHDA and CDR2 is SQIVND in the germline V gene (reference sequence). The ends lost 3 bases at V and 0 bases at J; junction bases unmatched: 3. CDR3 loop: CASSIGGQGSYEQYF. The CDR3 bases are TGTGCCAGTAGTATCGGGGGACAGGGCTCCTACGAGCAGTACTTC.

This chain links TRBV6-1 with TRBJ1-5, with TRBD1 matching 9 bases. Germline V CDR1 and CDR2: MNHNS, SASEGT. This CDR3 is built from 16 residues. With V trimmed by 4 bases and J by 2 bases, 6 bases remained unmatched. CDR3 in DNA: TGTGCCAGCAGTGCCGGGACAGGGAAGGGCAATCAGCCCCAGCATTTT. Translated: CASSAGTGKGNQPQHF.

This chain joins TRBV15 and TRBJ2-7, with 7 bases lining up with TRBD1. V shed 1 base, J shed 3 bases, and the junction held 6 bases outside the gene matches. Germline V gene lookup returns CDR1 LNHNV and CDR2 YYDKDF (reference sequence). The CDR3 length is 15 residues. The CDR3: CATSRANRGLYEQYF. In DNA form, the CDR3 reads TGTGCCACCAGCAGAGCAAACAGGGGCCTCTACGAGCAGTACTTC.

This clone was recorded a few times. The genes are TRBV6-4 and TRBJ2-3; 8 bases line up with TRBD1. The germline CDR1 and CDR2 sequences are MRHNA and SNTAGT. With V trimmed by 6 bases and J by 1 base, 6 bases remained unmatched. The length of the CDR3 is 15 residues. The CDR3 sequence is CASSPTGAGTDTQYF. Here the CDR3 DNA reads TGTGCCAGCAGCCCGACAGGGGCTGGCACAGATACGCAGTATTTT.

This rearrangement joins TRBV19 to TRBJ2-2; D is perhaps TRBD1 (5 bases). The CDR3 has 13 amino acids. The germline V gene has CDR1 LNHDA and CDR2 SQIVND (reference sequence). Trimming took 10 bases from V and 4 from J, leaving 13 bases between them. The CDR3 protein is CATSYRGTGELFF. Here the CDR3 DNA reads TGTGCCACTTCTTATAGGGGCACCGGGGAGCTGTTTTTT.

To note about this clone: A junction boundary mismatches the germline segment, possibly from a read error. The chain joins TRBV9 to TRBJ1-5; 7 bases fit TRBD1. The germline gives CDR1 SGDLS, CDR2 YYNGEE. This CDR3 region has 14 residues. The CDR3 region is CASSATGADQTQHF. CDR3 DNA: TGTGCCAGCAGCGCAACAGGGGCAGATCAGACCCAGCATTTT.